The 18 T cell receptor beta chains in this list originate from one sample, sequenced in a study of shared clonotypes between healthy human individuals. Here immunoSEQ multiplex PCR was the method, and the copy in TCRdb shows in-frame clones only, minus some. Of 2.3 million or so clones listed, 80% to 95% are singletons. The specimen was naive CD4+ T cells from PBMCs. The sample's subset: CD45RA+ positively selected. These receptors all stem from a man between 18 and 35 years old in good health. Some clones in this sample may be carry-over from other donors' samples.

This clone was counted once. Other DNA variants within this sample encode the same CDR3. This chain links TRBV4-2 with TRBJ2-1; the match to TRBD2 covers 7 bases. J was trimmed by 1 base and V by 1 base; bases with no gene match: 4. This CDR3 is 16 amino acids long. Germline CDR1 is LGHNA and CDR2 is YNFKEQ. CDR3: CASSQVSGGSYNEQFF. The CDR3 nucleotides read TGTGCCAGCAGCCAAGTTTCGGGGGGTTCCTACAATGAGCAGTTCTTC.

The chain employs TRBV19 and TRBJ2-5, with 10 bases aligning to TRBD1. The CDR3 spans 16 residues. From germline, CDR1 is LNHDA and CDR2 SQIVND (reference sequence). V lost 3 bases, J lost 5 bases, and 9 bases stayed unmatched. The chain's CDR3 is CASSILDRGQEETQYF. The CDR3 DNA follows: TGTGCCAGTAGTATTCTCGACAGGGGGCAGGAGGAGACCCAGTACTTC.

This clone was counted a single time. The V gene is TRBV29-1, the J gene TRBJ2-1, with 7 positions matching TRBD2. Trimming removed 2 bases from V and 1 base from J; junction bases left unmatched: 14. Germline CDR1 and CDR2: SQVTM and ANQGSEA. The CDR3 covers 18 residues. This CDR3 reads CSVEHRGGGIGSYNEQFF. The CDR3 DNA reads TGCAGCGTTGAACACCGTGGGGGAGGGATAGGGTCCTACAATGAGCAGTTCTTC.

This chain connects TRBV6-1 to TRBJ2-2; D is ambiguous. Germline CDR1 and CDR2: MNHNS and SASEGT. The CDR3 sequence is 13 residues long. Trimming removed 3 bases at V and 7 bases at J, with 9 bases between. CDR3 DNA: TGTGCCAGCAGTGACAGTCCTGACGGGGAGCTGTTTTTT. Protein product: CASSDSPDGELFF.

The CDR3 is CASMARDGFNQPQHF. DNA of the CDR3: TGTGCCAGTATGGCCAGGGATGGGTTCAATCAGCCCCAGCATTTT. The chain uses TRBV19 and TRBJ1-5; maybe TRBD1 (5 bases). Trimming stripped 7 bases from V and 3 bases from J, with 16 bases between. This CDR3 spans 15 amino acids. Germline loops: CDR1 LNHDA, CDR2 SQIVND (reference sequence).

The V and J genes are TRBV27 and TRBJ2-5, with D hard to call. CDR1 is MNHEY and CDR2 is SMNVEV in the germline V gene (reference sequence). This CDR3 is built from 15 residues. V gave up 2 bases and J gave up 4 bases, with 14 bases separating them. CDR3 region: CASSLSQVGPETQYF. In DNA form, the CDR3 reads TGTGCCAGCAGTTTAAGTCAGGTCGGACCAGAGACCCAGTACTTC.

The V call is TRBV18, the J call TRBJ1-3; 7 bases match TRBD1. The CDR3 is made up of 16 amino acids. The trim removed 6 bases at V and 2 bases at J, leaving 10 bases unmatched. Germline lookup yields CDR1 KGHSH and CDR2 LQKENI. CDR3 coding DNA: TGTGCCAGCTCCCCAGGGGGGGGCTCCCCTGGAAACACCATATATTTT. Its translation is CASSPGGGSPGNTIYF.

This clone was detected once. V is TRBV7-6 and J is TRBJ1-3; unclear D gene. Germline V gene lookup returns CDR1 SGHVS and CDR2 FNYEAQ. The length of the CDR3 is 15 residues. The V and J ends lost 0 bases and 2 bases respectively, with 8 bases between them. The CDR3 here is CASSLAPSPGNTIYF. Here the CDR3 DNA reads TGTGCCAGCAGCTTAGCACCGTCCCCTGGAAACACCATATATTTT. The full variable domain, its missing parts supplied by reference TRBV7-6 and TRBJ1-3, is GAGVSQSPRYKVTKRGQDVALRCDPISGHVSLYWYRQALGQGPEFLTYFNYEAQQDKSGLPNDRFSAERPEGSISTLTIQRTEQRDSAMYRCASSLAPSPGNTIYFGEGSWLTVV.

The J gene is TRBJ1-1, the V gene TRBV27; D call uncertain. The CDR3 consists of 15 residues. Trimming left V 1 base short and J 5 bases short, with 14 bases between. CDR1 is MNHEY and CDR2 is SMNVEV in the germline V gene (reference sequence). The CDR3 spells CASSLYYTRATEAFF. CDR3 sequence (DNA): TGTGCCAGCAGTTTATACTACACGAGGGCGACTGAAGCTTTCTTT.

In DNA, the CDR3 is TGTGCTAGTGGGCCGGGACTGGACACTGAAGCTTTCTTT. It specifies CASGPGLDTEAFF. The V gene is TRBV12-5, the J gene TRBJ1-1, with D possibly matching TRBD1 (5 bases). V dropped 6 bases and J dropped 3 bases, with 11 bases sitting between them. Germline V gene lookup returns CDR1 LGHNT and CDR2 FRNRAP. The CDR3 has 13 residues.

This clone was seen only once. Other DNA sequences in this specimen translate into the identical CDR3. The J gene is TRBJ2-7, the V gene TRBV28, with 8 bases matching TRBD2. The length of the CDR3 is 13 residues. J lost 4 bases, V lost 6 bases, and 5 bases had no gene match. Germline V CDR1 and CDR2: MDHEN, SYDVKM. The CDR3 DNA is TGTGCCAGCAGCGGGGGGGCACCTTACGAGCAGTACTTC. As protein: CASSGGAPYEQYF.

The V gene is TRBV29-1, the J gene TRBJ2-5; possibly TRBD1 for D (5 bases). The DNA end favors TRBJ2-7, so the J call may be wrong. CDR1 and CDR2 from the germline V gene are SQVTM and ANQGSEA. The CDR3 covers 12 residues. The CDR3, as DNA: TGCAGCGTTACGGTACAGGCCTACGAGCAGTACTTC. Translation: CSVTVQAYEQYF.

This chain uses TRBV10-3 with TRBJ2-7, with 9 bases identical to TRBD2. Germline assignment: CDR1 ENHRY and CDR2 SYGVKD. Germline trimming cut 2 bases from V and 4 bases from J; bases unmatched to any gene: 9. The CDR3 runs to 16 residues. CDR3 in amino acids: CAISEASGVREYEQYF. CDR3 DNA sequence: TGTGCCATCAGTGAGGCTAGCGGGGTCCGTGAGTACGAGCAGTACTTC.

The gene calls are TRBV6-5 and TRBJ2-6; TRBD1 might be the D (5 bases). Trimming removed 2 bases at V and 0 bases at J, with 8 bases between. CDR1 MNHEY and CDR2 SVGAGI come from the germline V gene. This CDR3 region has 16 residues. This CDR3 reads CASSYARGSGANVLTF. CDR3 in DNA: TGTGCCAGCAGTTACGCTAGGGGCTCTGGGGCCAACGTCCTGACTTTC.

The count of this clone is one. J is TRBJ1-1 and V is TRBV18; D is unresolved. Trimming shortened V by 3 bases and J by 5 bases, and 13 bases separated the two germline ends. Germline CDR1 KGHSH, CDR2 LQKENI. This CDR3 spans 14 amino acids. The CDR3 region has the DNA TGTGCCAGCTCACCCTCCTGGGAACAGACTGAAGCTTTCTTT. Translation: CASSPSWEQTEAFF. The full variable domain, in which reference TRBV18 and TRBJ1-1 provide the parts outside the CDR3, is NAGVMQNPRHLVRRRGQEARLRCSPMKGHSHVYWYRQLPEEGLKFMVYLQKENIIDESGMPKERFSAEFPKEGPSILRIQQVVRGDSAAYFCASSPSWEQTEAFFGQGTRLTVV.

The chain recombines TRBV27 with TRBJ1-5; D might be TRBD1 (5 bases). Deletions cut 1 base from V and 0 bases from J, with 10 bases between. Germline CDR1 reads MNHEY; CDR2 reads SMNVEV (reference sequence). This CDR3 comprises 16 residues. The chain's CDR3 is CASSLWGRSSNQPQHF. In DNA form, the CDR3 reads TGTGCCAGCAGTTTATGGGGACGGTCTAGCAATCAGCCCCAGCATTTT.

This chain links TRBV7-2 with TRBJ2-7; D is ambiguous. The CDR3 has 16 amino acids. The V and J ends lost 5 bases and 6 bases respectively, with 23 bases between them. CDR1 and CDR2 (germline): SGHTA, FQGNSA. The CDR3 nucleotides read TGTGCCAGCAGCCTTTCCTCTGGCCTAATTGGCAGCGAGCAGTACTTC. Encoded protein: CASSLSSGLIGSEQYF.

The V gene is TRBV19, the J gene TRBJ2-7; tentative D call: TRBD1 (6 bases). V was pared by 6 bases and J by 3 bases, with 21 bases between. Per germline, CDR1 LNHDA and CDR2 SQIVND (reference sequence). The CDR3 runs to 16 residues. CDR3 region: CASSITGPRIIYEQYF. The CDR3 bases are TGTGCCAGTAGCATCACAGGGCCGCGTATAATCTACGAGCAGTACTTC. The whole variable domain, filled in from reference TRBV19 and TRBJ2-7, reads DGGITQSPKYLFRKEGQNVTLSCEQNLNHDAMYWYRQDPGQGLRLIYYSQIVNDFQKGDIAEGYSVSREKKESFPLTVTSAQKNPTAFYLCASSITGPRIIYEQYFGPGTRLTVT.